The 28 T cell receptor beta chains given below trace back to one sample, sequenced in a study of spatial heterogeneity in lung cancer. Findings and limits, study-wide: Higher tumor mutation counts went along with higher counts of expanded intratumoral alpha and beta TCRs.

A single record per CDR3 protein comes from TCRdb applying MiXCR to the 5' RACE reads. The sample yields about 3,900 distinct CDR3 sequences, 4.1% seen once. Their antigens remain unidentified. Time point specified: sample taken at primary tumor resection. Sample: lung tumor tissue, taken at surgery. The receptors come from a male donor with early-stage non-small cell lung cancer.

This clonotype is judged medium-sized. V and J are TRBV29-1 and TRBJ2-1; 7 nucleotides agree with TRBD2. Germline trimming cut 2 bases from V and 2 bases from J; bases unmatched to any gene: 6. The CDR3 totals 15 residues. CDR1 SQVTM and CDR2 ANQGSEA come from the germline V gene. The CDR3 nucleotides are TGCAGCGTTGAAAAGGCGGGAGTGGCCTACAATGAGCAGTTCTTC. Amino acids: CSVEKAGVAYNEQFF.

This clonotype has at least ten counts. For the CDR3, the DNA is TGCGCCAGCAGCCAAGTGGGACTAATAGAGACCCAGTACTTC. This codes for CASSQVGLIETQYF. The chain recombines TRBV4-3 with TRBJ2-5, with 7 bases lining up with TRBD2. The CDR3 spans 14 residues. Germline values: CDR1 LGHNA, CDR2 YSLEER. The junction had 3 bases not matched to a gene; V was cut back by 1 base and J by 4 bases.

This clonotype is judged medium-sized (0.01 to 0.1%). The chain links TRBV18 to TRBJ1-3; D unresolved. In germline, CDR1 is KGHSH, CDR2 LQKENI. This CDR3 comprises 12 residues. Trimming removed 6 bases at V and 12 bases at J, with 15 bases between. CDR3 nucleotides: TGTGCCAGCTCTGCCGACGGTCGGGGCATATATTTT. Translation gives CASSADGRGIYF.

In this sample, this clonotype is medium-sized. The chain uses TRBV27 and TRBJ1-6, with TRBD1 identical over 8 bases. This CDR3 comprises 14 residues. The V segment lost 3 bases and the J segment 6 bases; nucleotides outside the gene matches: 1. CDR1 and CDR2 (germline): MNHEY, SMNVEV (reference sequence). In DNA, the CDR3 is TGTGCCAGCAGTTTCAGGGGGCTTAATTCACCCCTCCACTTT. Translating it yields CASSFRGLNSPLHF.

This clonotype was observed many times. The rearrangement uses TRBV20-1 and TRBJ2-5; possibly TRBD2 for D (5 bases). CDR3 length: 14 amino acids. Germline V gives CDR1 DFQATT, CDR2 SNEGSKA (reference sequence). V was cut by 0 bases and J by 1 base, with 9 bases left in between. The CDR3 DNA is TGCAGTGCTAGAGAAGCCGGGATCCAAGAGACCCAGTACTTC. Residues: CSAREAGIQETQYF.

This clonotype has a handful of counts. The chain carries TRBV28 and TRBJ2-1; 7 nucleotides align to TRBD2. Trimming at V came to 6 bases and at J to 4 bases, leaving 12 bases not matched to a gene. The length of the CDR3 is 16 residues. The V gene's germline CDR1 is MDHEN and CDR2 SYDVKM. This CDR3 is CASREPLAVNYNEQFF. The CDR3 DNA is TGTGCCAGCAGGGAACCCCTAGCGGTAAATTACAATGAGCAGTTCTTC. Supplemented by reference TRBV28 and TRBJ2-1, the full variable domain reads DVKVTQSSRYLVKRTGEKVFLECVQDMDHENMFWYRQDPGLGLRLIYFSYDVKMKEKGDIPEGYSVSREKKERFSLILESASTNQTSMYLCASREPLAVNYNEQFFGPGTRLTVL.

This clonotype was detected ten times or more. The chain links TRBV28 to TRBJ2-2; D remains ambiguous. V gave up 5 bases and J gave up 1 base, with 5 bases separating them. Germline-derived CDR1 and CDR2 are MDHEN and SYDVKM. The CDR3 runs to 13 residues. CDR3 region: CASSVRNTGELFF. The DNA for the CDR3 is TGTGCCAGCAGTGTCCGGAACACCGGGGAGCTGTTTTTT. The full variable domain, completed using reference TRBV28 and TRBJ2-2, is DVKVTQSSRYLVKRTGEKVFLECVQDMDHENMFWYRQDPGLGLRLIYFSYDVKMKEKGDIPEGYSVSREKKERFSLILESASTNQTSMYLCASSVRNTGELFFGEGSRLTVL.

This sequence joins TRBV11-2 and TRBJ2-7; 9 nucleotides line up with TRBD2. The CDR3 is 14 amino acids. Germline CDR1 is SGHAT and CDR2 is FQNNGV. Trimming removed 3 bases from V and 1 base from J; junction bases left unmatched: 1. In DNA form, the CDR3 reads TGTGCCAGCAGCTTCAGCGGGAGGTCCTACGAGCAGTACGTC. Protein: CASSFSGRSYEQYV.

Ten or more counts support this clonotype. The chain couples TRBV6-2 or TRBV6-3 to TRBJ2-7, with TRBD2 matching over 14 bases. Trimming at V came to 5 bases and at J to 7 bases, leaving 13 bases not matched to a gene. The CDR3 has 17 residues. Germline V gene sequence: CDR1 MNHEY, CDR2 SVGEGT. The CDR3 spells CASSLEGTSGSYGEQYF. For the CDR3, the DNA is TGTGCCAGCAGTCTCGAAGGGACTAGCGGGAGTTATGGAGAGCAGTACTTC.

This clonotype occurred a few times. V is TRBV3-1 and J is TRBJ2-1; 8 bases fit TRBD2. The germline gives CDR1 LGHDT, CDR2 YNNKEL (reference sequence). This CDR3 region has 12 residues. Trimming removed 3 bases from V and 12 bases from J; junction bases left unmatched: 4. CDR3 sequence reads: CASSQSSGRQFF. The CDR3 nucleotides read TGTGCCAGCAGCCAGTCTAGCGGGCGGCAGTTCTTC.

By share of the sample, this clonotype is medium-sized. The chain uses TRBV5-4 and TRBJ2-3; D is undetermined. V was cut by 0 bases and J by 3 bases, with 11 bases left in between. Germline-derived CDR1 and CDR2 are SGHNT and YYREEE (reference sequence). The CDR3 contains 15 residues. The CDR3 here is CASSLALLRTDTQYF. The CDR3 DNA reads as TGTGCCAGCAGCTTGGCCTTGCTGAGGACAGATACGCAGTATTTT.

By sample fraction, this clonotype is medium-sized. This chain uses TRBV29-1 with TRBJ2-1; D may be TRBD2 (7 bases). Trimming removed 7 bases from V and 7 bases from J, with 20 bases in between. The germline V gene encodes CDR1 SQVTM and CDR2 ANQGSEA. The CDR3 is made up of 14 amino acids. CDR3 in DNA: TGCAGCGCCCAAGGACAGTTGGGGGGGAATGAGCAGTTCTTC. It yields the protein CSAQGQLGGNEQFF.

This clonotype was found many times. CDR3 loop: CASSSHTNKDTQYF. DNA for the CDR3: TGTGCCAGCAGCTCCCATACGAATAAAGATACGCAGTATTTT. The chain links TRBV6-2 or TRBV6-3 to TRBJ2-3, with unresolved D. CDR1 and CDR2 from the germline V gene are MNHEY and SVGEGT. The V end was cut by 6 bases, the J end by 5 bases, with 15 bases between. This CDR3 has 14 amino acids.

This clonotype came up many times. The gene calls are TRBV18 and TRBJ1-1; D might be TRBD1 (5 bases). Germline assignment: CDR1 KGHSH and CDR2 LQKENI. V was shortened by 1 base and J by 3 bases, with 12 bases between the two germline ends. This CDR3 region has 15 residues. CDR3 loop: CASSPLRDGYTEAFF. CDR3 sequence (DNA): TGTGCCAGCTCACCACTCCGGGACGGGTACACTGAAGCTTTCTTT. The complete variable domain, with remaining parts taken from reference TRBV18 and TRBJ1-1, reads NAGVMQNPRHLVRRRGQEARLRCSPMKGHSHVYWYRQLPEEGLKFMVYLQKENIIDESGMPKERFSAEFPKEGPSILRIQQVVRGDSAAYFCASSPLRDGYTEAFFGQGTRLTVV.

This clonotype is medium-sized in the sample. The rearrangement links TRBV7-2 to TRBJ2-1, with D hard to call. There are 15 residues in the CDR3. CDR1 and CDR2 (germline): SGHTA, FQGNSA. Trimming took off 5 bases at V and 7 bases at J, with 18 bases between the two ends. The CDR3 protein is CASSPPGPSWNEQFF. The CDR3 region has the DNA TGTGCCAGCAGCCCACCCGGGCCTTCGTGGAATGAGCAGTTCTTC.

Turning to this clonotype: At one end the junction does not follow the germline gene, possibly because of a read error. The DNA for the CDR3 is TGCGCCAGCAGCCTAGGGAACACCGAAGCTTTCTTT. It translates to CASSLGNTEAFF. This chain links TRBV4-3 with TRBJ1-1; D uncertain. Germline V CDR1 and CDR2: LGHNA, YSLEER. This CDR3 has 12 residues.

In its sample, this clonotype is medium-sized. V gene TRBV10-2 combines with J gene TRBJ2-7, with D possibly being TRBD2 (6 bases). The V gene's germline CDR1 is WSHSY and CDR2 SAAADI. This CDR3 comprises 11 residues. V lost 7 bases, J lost 5 bases, and 9 bases lay in between. The CDR3 DNA reads as TGCGCCAGCACGTCTAGCGACGAGCAGTACGTC. It encodes CASTSSDEQYV.

The chain carries TRBV10-3 and TRBJ1-1; 9 bases are shared with TRBD1. This CDR3 contains 16 residues. Germline trimming cut 6 bases from V and 2 bases from J; bases unmatched to any gene: 10. Per germline, CDR1 ENHRY and CDR2 SYGVKD. DNA of the CDR3: TGTGCCATCAGGGATTATGACAGGGGGGATAACACTGAAGCTTTCTTT. Its protein product is CAIRDYDRGDNTEAFF.

This clonotype was recorded many times. The J gene is TRBJ1-6, the V gene TRBV7-9, with D perhaps TRBD1 (6 bases). From germline, CDR1 is SEHNR and CDR2 FQNEAQ (reference sequence). V was trimmed by 7 bases and J by 10 bases, leaving 14 bases between them. The CDR3 has 13 residues. CDR3 sequence (DNA): TGTGCCAGCACCCAGGGGACGGGATCACCCCTCCACTTT. Translating it yields CASTQGTGSPLHF.

The CDR3 loop is CASSLRTGDSTDTQYF. The CDR3 DNA reads as TGTGCCAGCAGTTTACGTACAGGAGATAGCACAGATACGCAGTATTTT. The chain uses TRBV28 and TRBJ2-3, with D maybe TRBD1 (5 bases). The CDR3 has 16 residues. Trimming pared 2 bases from V and 0 bases from J, leaving 12 bases between. The V gene's germline CDR1 is MDHEN and CDR2 SYDVKM. Full variable domain (remainder filled in from reference TRBV28 and TRBJ2-3): DVKVTQSSRYLVKRTGEKVFLECVQDMDHENMFWYRQDPGLGLRLIYFSYDVKMKEKGDIPEGYSVSREKKERFSLILESASTNQTSMYLCASSLRTGDSTDTQYFGPGTRLTVL.

This clonotype is labeled medium-sized. J is TRBJ1-5 and V is TRBV20-1; D unresolved. Germline CDR1 and CDR2: DFQATT and SNEGSKA (reference sequence). The CDR3 runs 13 residues. V was trimmed by 4 bases and J by 6 bases, leaving 13 bases between them. The CDR3 protein is CSAIEVLGQPQHF. In DNA, the CDR3 is TGCAGTGCTATCGAGGTACTCGGTCAGCCCCAGCATTTT.

This clonotype is judged medium-sized (0.01 to 0.1%). The rearrangement uses TRBV11-2 and TRBJ1-2, with D possibly TRBD1 on 5 matching bases. V shed 5 bases and J shed 4 bases, with 14 bases lying between them. The CDR3 spans 14 residues. Germline V gives CDR1 SGHAT, CDR2 FQNNGV. CDR3 amino acids: CASSPTVGGYGYTF. CDR3 in DNA: TGTGCCAGCAGCCCGACGGTGGGGGGCTATGGCTACACCTTC.

There are many counts of this clonotype. The CDR3 coding sequence is TGTGCCAGCAGCTTAACTAGCGGCATGGTAGAGACCCAGTACTTC. Encoded protein: CASSLTSGMVETQYF. The chain couples TRBV7-2 to TRBJ2-5, with 8 bases matching TRBD2. Germline V gives CDR1 SGHTA, CDR2 FQGNSA. Trimming took 2 bases from V and 4 from J; bases not matched to a gene: 6. The CDR3 has 15 amino acids.

This clonotype was seen many times. The CDR3 DNA is TGTGCCATCAAGAGGGAATCCAACGTCCTGACTTTC. Residues: CAIKRESNVLTF. The chain carries TRBV10-3 and TRBJ2-6, with D perhaps matching TRBD2 (5 bases). Germline V lookup: CDR1 ENHRY, CDR2 SYGVKD. CDR3 length equals 12 residues. Deletions cut 7 bases from V and 8 bases from J, with 9 bases between.

This clonotype was recorded many times. This chain joins TRBV24-1 and TRBJ1-4; D uncertain. The CDR3 is 14 amino acids. Trimming shortened V by 4 bases and J by 0 bases, and 5 bases separated the two germline ends. The germline V gene encodes CDR1 KGHDR and CDR2 SFDVKD. CDR3 loop: CATSEGSTNEKLFF. CDR3 DNA sequence: TGTGCCACCAGTGAAGGGTCAACTAATGAAAAACTGTTTTTT.

In its sample, this clonotype was seen a few times. A much larger clonotype is one base distant, so this may be a read error. V gene TRBV30 combines with J gene TRBJ1-4; D is unclear. V gave up 1 base and J gave up 9 bases, with 12 bases separating them. The CDR3 is 13 amino acids. Germline V gene data show CDR1 as GTSNPN and CDR2 as SVGIG (reference sequence). The CDR3 here is CAWSAGYGKKLFF. CDR3 DNA: TGTGCCTGGAGTGCCGGCTATGGGAAAAAACTGTTTTTT.

This rearrangement joins TRBV28 to TRBJ2-1, with TRBD2 matching over 8 bases. There are 12 residues in the CDR3. J gave up 9 bases and V 4 bases, and 2 bases lay outside the gene matches. CDR1 MDHEN and CDR2 SYDVKM come from the germline V gene. CDR3 loop: CASSWAGGEQFF. Written as DNA, the CDR3 is TGTGCCAGCAGTTGGGCGGGGGGTGAGCAGTTCTTC.

This clonotype was seen many times. J is TRBJ1-4 and V is TRBV2; D remains ambiguous. Germline values: CDR1 SNHLY, CDR2 FYNNEI. V was trimmed by 5 bases and J by 3 bases, leaving 10 bases between them. CDR3 length: 14 amino acids. The CDR3 nucleotides are TGTGCCAGCAGTCTGAGGGCGGCTAATGAAAAACTGTTTTTT. Translating gives CASSLRAANEKLFF.